This entry describes one T cell receptor (beta chain). With a far larger clone one base away, a read error is the likely cause. By two-round multiplex PCR, the TCR beta CDR3 was amplified from genomic DNA. Primers specific to each TRBV and TRBJ gene were used in first-round PCR. TCRdb reanalysed the multiplex PCR reads using MiXCR and keeps one entry per CDR3 protein. The table records about 30,000 distinct CDR3 sequences, less than 35% of them present only once. The sample comes from a study of prognosis after radiotherapy for stage I lung cancer. Whole-study context: Enrolled patients had stage I non-small cell lung cancer and entered the cohort between early 2018 and 2019. Patients with newly diagnosed primary stage I lung tumors numbered around 15, with five others having oligometastatic NSCLC after surgical resection of the primary tumor. Four patients receiving radiotherapy then developed distant metastases (median around seven months), with approximately 14 showing no significant progression.

Free of prior chemotherapy, radiotherapy and other malignancies, all of the patients were also node-negative on CT and PET/CT. Germline CDR1 reads SNHLY; CDR2 reads FYNNEI. The CDR3 is 16 amino acids. The rearrangement joins TRBV2 to TRBJ2-5; 8 bases align to TRBD1. The J call may be faulty, since TRBJ2-1 better matches the DNA end. The sequencing here drew on PBMCs, taken before or after stereotactic body radiation therapy (not recorded which). This receptor was taken from a donor aged 50 or older with non-small cell lung cancer. CDR3 sequence: CASRKEGQGAYNEQFF. For the CDR3, the DNA is TGTGCCAGCAGAAAGGAAGGACAGGGAGCCTACAATGAGCAGTTCTTC.